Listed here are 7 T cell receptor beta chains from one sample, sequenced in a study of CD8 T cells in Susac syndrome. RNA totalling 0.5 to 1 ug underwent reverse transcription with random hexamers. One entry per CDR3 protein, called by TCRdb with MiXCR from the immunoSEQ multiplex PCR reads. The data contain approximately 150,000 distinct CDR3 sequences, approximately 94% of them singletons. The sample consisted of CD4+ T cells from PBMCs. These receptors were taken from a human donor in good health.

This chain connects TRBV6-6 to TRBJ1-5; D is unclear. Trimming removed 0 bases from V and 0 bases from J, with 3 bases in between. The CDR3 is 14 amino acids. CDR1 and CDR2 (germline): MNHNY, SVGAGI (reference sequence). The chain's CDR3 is CASSYSASNQPQHF. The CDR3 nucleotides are TGTGCCAGCAGTTACTCGGCTAGCAATCAGCCCCAGCATTTT.

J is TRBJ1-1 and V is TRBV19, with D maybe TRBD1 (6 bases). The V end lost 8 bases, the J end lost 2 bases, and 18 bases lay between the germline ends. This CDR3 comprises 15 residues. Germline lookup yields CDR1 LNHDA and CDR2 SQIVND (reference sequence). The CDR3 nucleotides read TGTGCCAGTCTGGGGCGGGGGGCAGGAAACACTGAAGCTTTCTTT. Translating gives CASLGRGAGNTEAFF.

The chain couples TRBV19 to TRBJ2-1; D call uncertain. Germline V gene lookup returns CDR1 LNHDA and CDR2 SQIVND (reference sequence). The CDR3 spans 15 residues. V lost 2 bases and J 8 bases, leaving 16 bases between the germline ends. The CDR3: CASSISSLVGYEQFF. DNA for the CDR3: TGTGCCAGTAGTATATCCAGCCTAGTCGGGTATGAGCAGTTCTTC.

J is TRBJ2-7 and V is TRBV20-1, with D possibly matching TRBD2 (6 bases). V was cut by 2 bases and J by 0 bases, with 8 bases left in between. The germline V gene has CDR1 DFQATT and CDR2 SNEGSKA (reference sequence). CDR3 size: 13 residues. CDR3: CSARIGSSYEQYF. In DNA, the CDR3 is TGCAGTGCTAGAATCGGGAGCTCCTACGAGCAGTACTTC.

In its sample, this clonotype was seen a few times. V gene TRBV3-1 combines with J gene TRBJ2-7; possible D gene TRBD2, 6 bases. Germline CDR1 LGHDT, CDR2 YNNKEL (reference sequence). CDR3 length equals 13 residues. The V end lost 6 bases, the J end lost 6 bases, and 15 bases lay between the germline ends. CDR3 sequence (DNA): TGTGCCAGCAGACTCGGGAGTTTGGGCGAGCAGTACTTC. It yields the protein CASRLGSLGEQYF.

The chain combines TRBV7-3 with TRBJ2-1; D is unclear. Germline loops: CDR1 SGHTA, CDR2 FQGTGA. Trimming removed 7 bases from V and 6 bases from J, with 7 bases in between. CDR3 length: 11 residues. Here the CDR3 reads CASKGGNEQFF. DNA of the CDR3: TGTGCCAGCAAGGGCGGCAATGAGCAGTTCTTC.

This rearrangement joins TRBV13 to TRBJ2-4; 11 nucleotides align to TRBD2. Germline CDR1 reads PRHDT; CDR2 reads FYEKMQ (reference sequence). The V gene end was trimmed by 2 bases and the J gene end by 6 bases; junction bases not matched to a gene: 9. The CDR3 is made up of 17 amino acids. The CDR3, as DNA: TGTGCCAGCAGCTTAATTAGCGGGAGGGGTGGTAGAAACATTCAGTACTTC. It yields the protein CASSLISGRGGRNIQYF.